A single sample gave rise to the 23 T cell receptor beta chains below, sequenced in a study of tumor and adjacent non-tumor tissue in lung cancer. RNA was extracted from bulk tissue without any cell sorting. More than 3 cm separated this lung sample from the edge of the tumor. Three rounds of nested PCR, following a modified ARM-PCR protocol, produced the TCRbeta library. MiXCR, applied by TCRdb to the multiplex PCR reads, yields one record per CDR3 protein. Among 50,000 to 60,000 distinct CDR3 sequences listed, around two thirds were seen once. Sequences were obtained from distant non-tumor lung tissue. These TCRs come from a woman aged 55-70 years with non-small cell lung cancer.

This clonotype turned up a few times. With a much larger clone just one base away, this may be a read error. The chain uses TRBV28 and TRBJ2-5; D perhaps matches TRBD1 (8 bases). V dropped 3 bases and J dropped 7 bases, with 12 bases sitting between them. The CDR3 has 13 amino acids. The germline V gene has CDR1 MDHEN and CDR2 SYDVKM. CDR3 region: CASSLHRGGTQYF. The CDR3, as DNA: TGTGCCAGCAGTTTGCACAGGGGGGGGACCCAGTACTTC.

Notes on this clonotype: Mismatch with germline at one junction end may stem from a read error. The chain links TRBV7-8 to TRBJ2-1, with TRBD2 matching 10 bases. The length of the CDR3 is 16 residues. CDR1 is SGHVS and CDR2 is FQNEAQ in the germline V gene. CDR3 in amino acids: CTSSLIWPSGGSEQFF. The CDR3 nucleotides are TGTACCAGCAGCTTAATTTGGCCTAGCGGGGGTAGTGAACAGTTCTTC.

The CDR3 is CSVGHDSYEQYF. The CDR3 coding sequence is TGCAGCGTTGGACATGACTCCTACGAGCAGTACTTC. This chain uses TRBV29-1 with TRBJ2-7; D is ambiguous. Trimming cost V 4 bases and J 0 bases, with 7 bases left between them. Germline V gene lookup returns CDR1 SQVTM and CDR2 ANQGSEA. This CDR3 comprises 12 residues.

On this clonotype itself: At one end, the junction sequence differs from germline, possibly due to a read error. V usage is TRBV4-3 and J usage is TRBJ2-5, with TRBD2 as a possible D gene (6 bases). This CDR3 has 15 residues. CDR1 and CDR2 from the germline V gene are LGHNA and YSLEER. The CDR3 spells CASGRYRDSQGTQYF. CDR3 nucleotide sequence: TGCGCCAGCGGCCGATACCGGGACTCACAAGGGACCCAGTACTTC.

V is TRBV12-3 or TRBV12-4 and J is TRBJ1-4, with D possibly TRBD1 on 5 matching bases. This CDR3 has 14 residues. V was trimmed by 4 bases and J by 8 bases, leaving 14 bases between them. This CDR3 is CASSSTRGKEKLFF. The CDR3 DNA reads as TGTGCCAGCAGTTCGACAAGGGGAAAAGAAAAACTGTTTTTT.

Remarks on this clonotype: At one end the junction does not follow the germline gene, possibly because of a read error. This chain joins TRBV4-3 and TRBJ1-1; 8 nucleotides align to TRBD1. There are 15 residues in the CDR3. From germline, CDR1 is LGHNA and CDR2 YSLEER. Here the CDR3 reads CVSIETGGRGTEAFF. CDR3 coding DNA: TGCGTCAGCATTGAAACAGGGGGGCGTGGGACTGAAGCTTTCTTT.

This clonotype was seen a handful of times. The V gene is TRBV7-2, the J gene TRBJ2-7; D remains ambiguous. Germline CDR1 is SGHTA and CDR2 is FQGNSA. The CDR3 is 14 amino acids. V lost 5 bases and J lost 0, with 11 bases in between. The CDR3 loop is CASSPRHSSYEQYF. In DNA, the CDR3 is TGTGCCAGCAGCCCCCGGCATAGCTCCTACGAGCAGTACTTC.

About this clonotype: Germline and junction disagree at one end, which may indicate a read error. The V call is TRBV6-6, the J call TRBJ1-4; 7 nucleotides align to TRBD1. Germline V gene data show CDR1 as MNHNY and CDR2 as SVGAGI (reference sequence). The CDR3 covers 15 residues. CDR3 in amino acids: CASSPYTGANEKLLF. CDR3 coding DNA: TGTGCTAGCAGTCCGTACACAGGGGCTAATGAAAAACTGCTTTTT.

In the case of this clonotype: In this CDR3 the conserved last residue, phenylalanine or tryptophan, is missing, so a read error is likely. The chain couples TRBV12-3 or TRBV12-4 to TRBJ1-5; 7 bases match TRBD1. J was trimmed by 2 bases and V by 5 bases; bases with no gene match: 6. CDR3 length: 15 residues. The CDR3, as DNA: TGTGCCAGCAGTCCAACAGGGGCCGGCAATCAGCCCCAGCATTAT. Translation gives CASSPTGAGNQPQHY.

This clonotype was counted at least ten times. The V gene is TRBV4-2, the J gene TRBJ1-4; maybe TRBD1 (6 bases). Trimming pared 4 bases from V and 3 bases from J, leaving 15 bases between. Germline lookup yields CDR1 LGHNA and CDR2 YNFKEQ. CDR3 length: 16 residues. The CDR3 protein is CASSPGARGANEKLFF. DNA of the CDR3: TGTGCCAGCAGCCCTGGGGCAAGGGGGGCTAATGAAAAACTGTTTTTT.

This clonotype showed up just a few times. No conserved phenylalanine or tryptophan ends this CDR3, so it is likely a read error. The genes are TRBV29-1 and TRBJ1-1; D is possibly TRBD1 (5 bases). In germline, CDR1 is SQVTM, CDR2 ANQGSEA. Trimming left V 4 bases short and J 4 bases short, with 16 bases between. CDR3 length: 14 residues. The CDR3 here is CSVALPQVATEAFY. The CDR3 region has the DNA TGCAGCGTTGCCTTGCCACAGGTGGCCACTGAAGCTTTCTAT.

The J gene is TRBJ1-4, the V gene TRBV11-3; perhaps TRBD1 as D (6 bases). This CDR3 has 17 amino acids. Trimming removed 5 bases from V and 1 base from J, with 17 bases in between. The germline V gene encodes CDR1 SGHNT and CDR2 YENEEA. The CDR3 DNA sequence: TGTGCCAGCAGCCAGCACAGGGAGGCCGGAACTAATGAAAAACTGTTTTTT. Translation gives CASSQHREAGTNEKLFF.

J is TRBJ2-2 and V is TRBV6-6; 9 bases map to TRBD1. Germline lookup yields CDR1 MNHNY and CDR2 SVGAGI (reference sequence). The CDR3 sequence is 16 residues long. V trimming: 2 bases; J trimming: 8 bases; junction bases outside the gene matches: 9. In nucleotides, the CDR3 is TGTGCCAGCAGTTACCCGTCCGGACAGGGGACAGGGGAGCTGTTTTTT. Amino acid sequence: CASSYPSGQGTGELFF.

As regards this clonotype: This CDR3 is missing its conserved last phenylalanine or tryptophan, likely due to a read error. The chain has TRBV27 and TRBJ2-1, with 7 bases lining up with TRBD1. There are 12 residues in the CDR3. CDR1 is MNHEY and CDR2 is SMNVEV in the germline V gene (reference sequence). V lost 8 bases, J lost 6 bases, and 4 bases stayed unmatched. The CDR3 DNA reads TGTGCCAGCCAGACAGGGATCAATGAGCAGTTCCTC. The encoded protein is CASQTGINEQFL.

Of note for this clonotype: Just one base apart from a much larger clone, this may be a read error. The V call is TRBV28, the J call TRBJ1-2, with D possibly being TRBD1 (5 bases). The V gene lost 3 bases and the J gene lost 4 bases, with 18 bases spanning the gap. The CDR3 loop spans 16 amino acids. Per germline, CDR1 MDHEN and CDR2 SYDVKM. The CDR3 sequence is CASSFPSETELYGYTF. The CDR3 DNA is TGTGCCAGCAGTTTCCCTTCGGAGACAGAGCTCTATGGCTACACCTTC.

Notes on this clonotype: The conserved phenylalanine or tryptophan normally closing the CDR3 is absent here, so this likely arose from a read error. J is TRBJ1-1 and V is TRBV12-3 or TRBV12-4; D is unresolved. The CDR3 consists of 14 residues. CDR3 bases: TGTGCCAGCAGTTTGAACAACGGGAACACTGTAGCTTTCTTG. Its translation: CASSLNNGNTVAFL.

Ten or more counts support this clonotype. The CDR3 coding sequence is TGTGCCAGCAGCTTGGAGGTAGCGGGGGGGCGAGGGACCCAGTACTTC. Protein product: CASSLEVAGGRGTQYF. This rearrangement joins TRBV5-5 to TRBJ2-5; 11 nucleotides match TRBD2. Looked up from germline, CDR1 is SGHKS and CDR2 is YYEKEE (reference sequence). V was pared by 0 bases and J by 7 bases, with 8 bases of the junction left unmatched. CDR3 length: 16 amino acids.

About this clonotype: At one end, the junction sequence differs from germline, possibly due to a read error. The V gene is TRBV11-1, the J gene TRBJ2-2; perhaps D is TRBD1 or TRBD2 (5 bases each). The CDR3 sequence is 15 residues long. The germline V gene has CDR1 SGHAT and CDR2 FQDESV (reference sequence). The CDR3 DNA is TGTACCAGCAGCTCCGGGGCCCGAAACGCCGGGGAGCTGTTCTTT. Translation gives CTSSSGARNAGELFF.

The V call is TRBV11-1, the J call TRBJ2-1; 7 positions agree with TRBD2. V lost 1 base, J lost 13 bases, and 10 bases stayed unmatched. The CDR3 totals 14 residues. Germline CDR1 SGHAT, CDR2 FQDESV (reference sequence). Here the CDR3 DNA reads TGTGCCAGCAGCTTAGACGGGGGGAGGGATGGACAGTTCTTC. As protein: CASSLDGGRDGQFF.

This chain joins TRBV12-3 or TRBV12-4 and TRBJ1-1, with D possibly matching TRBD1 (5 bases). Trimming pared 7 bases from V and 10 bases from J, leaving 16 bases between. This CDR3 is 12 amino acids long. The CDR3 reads CASTDSGEVAFF. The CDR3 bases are TGTGCCAGCACGGACTCGGGGGAAGTAGCTTTCTTT.

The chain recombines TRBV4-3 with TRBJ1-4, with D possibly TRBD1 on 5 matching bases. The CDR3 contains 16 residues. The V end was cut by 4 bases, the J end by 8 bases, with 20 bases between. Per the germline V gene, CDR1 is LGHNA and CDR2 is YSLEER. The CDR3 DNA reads TGCGCCAGCAGCCGCAAGTTGGGTAGGGGAAGCGAAAAACTGTTTTTT. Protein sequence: CASSRKLGRGSEKLFF.

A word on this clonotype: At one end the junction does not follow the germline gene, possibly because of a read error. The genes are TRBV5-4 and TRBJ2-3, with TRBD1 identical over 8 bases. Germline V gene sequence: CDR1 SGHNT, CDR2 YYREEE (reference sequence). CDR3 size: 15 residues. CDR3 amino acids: CASRTGGKDTDAQYF. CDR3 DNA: TGTGCCAGCAGAACAGGGGGTAAAGATACAGATGCGCAGTATTTT. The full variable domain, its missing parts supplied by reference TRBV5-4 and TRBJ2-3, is ETGVTQSPTHLIKTRGQQVTLRCSSQSGHNTVSWYQQALGQGPQFIFQYYREEENGRGNFPPRFSGLQFPNYSSELNVNALELDDSALYLCASRTGGKDTDAQYFGPGTRLTVL.

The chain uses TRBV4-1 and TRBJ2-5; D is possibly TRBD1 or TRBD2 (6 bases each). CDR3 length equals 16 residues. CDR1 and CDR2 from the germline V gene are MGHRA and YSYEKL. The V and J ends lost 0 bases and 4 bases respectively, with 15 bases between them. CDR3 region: CASSQDRLEGGETQYF. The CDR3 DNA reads TGCGCCAGCAGCCAAGATAGACTAGAGGGGGGAGAGACCCAGTACTTC.